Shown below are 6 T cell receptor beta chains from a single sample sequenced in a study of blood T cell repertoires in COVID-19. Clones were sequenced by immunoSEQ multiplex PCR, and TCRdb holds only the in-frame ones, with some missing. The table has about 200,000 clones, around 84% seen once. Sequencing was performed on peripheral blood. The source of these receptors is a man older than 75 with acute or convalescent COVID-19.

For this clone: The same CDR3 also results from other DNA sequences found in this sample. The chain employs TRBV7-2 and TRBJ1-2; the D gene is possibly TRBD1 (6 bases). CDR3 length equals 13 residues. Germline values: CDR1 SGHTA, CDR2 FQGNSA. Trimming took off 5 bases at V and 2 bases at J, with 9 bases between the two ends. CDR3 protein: CASSLGQNYGYTF. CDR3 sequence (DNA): TGTGCCAGCAGCCTCGGACAGAACTATGGCTACACCTTC. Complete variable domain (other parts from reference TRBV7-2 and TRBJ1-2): GAGVSQSPSNKVTEKGKDVELRCDPISGHTALYWYRQSLGQGLEFLIYFQGNSAPDKSGLPSDRFSAERTGGSVSTLTIQRTQQEDSAVYLCASSLGQNYGYTFGSGTRLTVV.

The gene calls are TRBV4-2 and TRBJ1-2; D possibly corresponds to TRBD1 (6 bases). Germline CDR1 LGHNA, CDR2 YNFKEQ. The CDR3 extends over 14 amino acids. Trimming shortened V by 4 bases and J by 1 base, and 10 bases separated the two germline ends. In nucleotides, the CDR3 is TGTGCCAGCAGCCTCCGGACAGATAACTATGGCTACACCTTC. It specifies CASSLRTDNYGYTF.

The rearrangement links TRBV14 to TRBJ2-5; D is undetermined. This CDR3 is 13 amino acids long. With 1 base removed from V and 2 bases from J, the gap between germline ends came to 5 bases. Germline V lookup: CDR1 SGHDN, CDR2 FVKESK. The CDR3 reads CASSQALQETQYF. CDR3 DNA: TGTGCCAGCAGCCAAGCCCTTCAAGAGACCCAGTACTTC.

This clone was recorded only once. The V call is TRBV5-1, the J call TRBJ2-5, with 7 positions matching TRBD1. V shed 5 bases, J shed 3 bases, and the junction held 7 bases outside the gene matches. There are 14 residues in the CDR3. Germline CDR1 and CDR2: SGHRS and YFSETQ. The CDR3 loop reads CASRMTGTEETQYF. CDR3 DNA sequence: TGCGCCAGCAGAATGACCGGGACAGAAGAGACCCAGTACTTC.

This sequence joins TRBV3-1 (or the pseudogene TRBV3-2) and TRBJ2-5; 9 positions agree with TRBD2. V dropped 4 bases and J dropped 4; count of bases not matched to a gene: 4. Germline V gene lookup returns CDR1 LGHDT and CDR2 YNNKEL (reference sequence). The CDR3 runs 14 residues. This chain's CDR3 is CASSLSGGGETQYF. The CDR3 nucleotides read TGTGCCAGCAGCCTTAGCGGGGGAGGAGAGACCCAGTACTTC.

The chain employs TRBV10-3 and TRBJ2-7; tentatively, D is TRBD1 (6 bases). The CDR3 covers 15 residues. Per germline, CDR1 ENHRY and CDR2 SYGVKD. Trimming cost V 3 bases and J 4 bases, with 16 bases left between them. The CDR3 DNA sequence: TGTGCCATCAGTGATTATGGAACAGGGAAATACGAGCAGTACTTC. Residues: CAISDYGTGKYEQYF.